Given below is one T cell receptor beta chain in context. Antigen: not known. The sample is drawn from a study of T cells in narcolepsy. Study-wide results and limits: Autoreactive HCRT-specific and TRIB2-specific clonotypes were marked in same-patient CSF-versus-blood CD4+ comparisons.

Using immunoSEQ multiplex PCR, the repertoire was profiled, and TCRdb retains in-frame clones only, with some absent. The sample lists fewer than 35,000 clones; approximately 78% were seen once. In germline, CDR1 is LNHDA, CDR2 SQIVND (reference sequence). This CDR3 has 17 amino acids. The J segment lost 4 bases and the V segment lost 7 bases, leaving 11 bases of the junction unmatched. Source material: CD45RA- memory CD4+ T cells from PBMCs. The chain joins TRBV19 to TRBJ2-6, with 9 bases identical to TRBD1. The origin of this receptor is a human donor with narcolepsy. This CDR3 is CASKSGTGKFGANVLTF. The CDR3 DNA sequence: TGTGCCAGTAAGTCCGGGACAGGGAAATTCGGGGCCAACGTCCTGACTTTC. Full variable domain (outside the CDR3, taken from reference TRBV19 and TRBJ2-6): DGGITQSPKYLFRKEGQNVTLSCEQNLNHDAMYWYRQDPGQGLRLIYYSQIVNDFQKGDIAEGYSVSREKKESFPLTVTSAQKNPTAFYLCASKSGTGKFGANVLTFGAGSRLTVL.